The following is a TCR beta chain sequence with its context. Its antigen is unknown. During the collection period, no donor immune events like infections were recorded. Clones were read by immunoSEQ multiplex PCR, and TCRdb kept only the in-frame ones, dropping some. The sample yields around 100,000 clones, roughly 89% seen once. The CDR3 has 15 amino acids. Germline V gene sequence: CDR1 SGHTA, CDR2 FQGNSA. The V end lost 4 bases, the J end lost 0 bases, and 10 bases lay between the germline ends. This entry belongs to a study of identifying expanded T cells in peripheral blood. Broader study findings: Approximately 1.1 clones differed between technical replicates, versus approximately 16 and 20 over time. Clone count variance between roughly 2-week samples rose with total template count.

The sequence came from a person aged 18 to 75 in good health. Sequencing used blood. The chain has TRBV7-2 and TRBJ1-3; D call uncertain. The CDR3 is CASSSLALSGNTIYF. The CDR3 coding sequence is TGTGCCAGCAGCTCACTGGCCCTCTCTGGAAACACCATATATTTT.